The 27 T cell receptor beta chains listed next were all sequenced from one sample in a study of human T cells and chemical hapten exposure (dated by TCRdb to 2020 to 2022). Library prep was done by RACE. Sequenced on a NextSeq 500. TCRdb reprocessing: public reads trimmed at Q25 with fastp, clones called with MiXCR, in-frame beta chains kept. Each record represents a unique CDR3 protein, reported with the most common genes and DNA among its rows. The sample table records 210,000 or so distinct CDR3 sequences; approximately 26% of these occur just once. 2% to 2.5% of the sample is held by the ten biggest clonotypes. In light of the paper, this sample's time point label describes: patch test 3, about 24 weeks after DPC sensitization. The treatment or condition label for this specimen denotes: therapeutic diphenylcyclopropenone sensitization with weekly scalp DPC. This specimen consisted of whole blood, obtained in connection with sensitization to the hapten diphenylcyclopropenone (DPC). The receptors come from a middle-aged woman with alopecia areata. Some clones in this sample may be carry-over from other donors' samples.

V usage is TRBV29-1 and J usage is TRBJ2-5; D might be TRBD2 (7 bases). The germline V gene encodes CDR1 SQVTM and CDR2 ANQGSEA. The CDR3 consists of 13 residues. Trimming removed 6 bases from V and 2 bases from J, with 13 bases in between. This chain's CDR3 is CSVQAGAQETQYF. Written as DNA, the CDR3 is TGCAGCGTACAGGCGGGGGCTCAAGAGACCCAGTACTTC.

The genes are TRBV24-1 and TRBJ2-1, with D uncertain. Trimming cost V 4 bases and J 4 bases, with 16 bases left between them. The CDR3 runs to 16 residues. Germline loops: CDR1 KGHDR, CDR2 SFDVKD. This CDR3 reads CATSDRQVVVYNEQFF. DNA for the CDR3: TGTGCCACCAGTGACCGTCAAGTAGTAGTTTACAATGAGCAGTTCTTC.

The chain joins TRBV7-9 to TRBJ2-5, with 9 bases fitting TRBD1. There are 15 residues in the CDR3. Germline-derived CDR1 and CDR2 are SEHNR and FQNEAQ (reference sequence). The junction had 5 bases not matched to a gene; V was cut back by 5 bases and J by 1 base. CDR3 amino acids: CASSLLTGGQETQYF. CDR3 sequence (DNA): TGTGCCAGCAGCCTACTGACAGGGGGCCAAGAGACCCAGTACTTC.

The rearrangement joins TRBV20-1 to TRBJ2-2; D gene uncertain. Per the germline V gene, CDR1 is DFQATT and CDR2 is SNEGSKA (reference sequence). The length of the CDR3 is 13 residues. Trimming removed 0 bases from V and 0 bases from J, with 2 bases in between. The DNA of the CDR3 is TGCAGTGCTAGAGACCCGAACACCGGGGAGCTGTTTTTT. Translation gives CSARDPNTGELFF.

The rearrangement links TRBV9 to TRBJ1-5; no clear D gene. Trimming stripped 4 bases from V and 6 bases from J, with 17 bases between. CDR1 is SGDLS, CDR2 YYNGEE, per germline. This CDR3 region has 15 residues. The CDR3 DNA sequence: TGTGCCAGCAGCCTCGACGGACTGGCGGGTCAGCCCCAGCATTTT. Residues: CASSLDGLAGQPQHF. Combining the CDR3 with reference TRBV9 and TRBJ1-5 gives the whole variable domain DSGVTQTPKHLITATGQRVTLRCSPRSGDLSVYWYQQSLDQGLQFLIQYYNGEERAKGNILERFSAQQFPDLHSELNLSSLELGDSALYFCASSLDGLAGQPQHFGDGTRLSIL.

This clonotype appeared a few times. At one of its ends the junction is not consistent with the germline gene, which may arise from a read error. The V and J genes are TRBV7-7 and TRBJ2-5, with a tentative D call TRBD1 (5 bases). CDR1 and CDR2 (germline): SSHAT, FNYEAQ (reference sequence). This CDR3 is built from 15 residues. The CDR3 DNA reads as TGTGCTAGCAGCTTAGAGGAACAGGCAAGGGGGACCCAGTACTTC. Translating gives CASSLEEQARGTQYF. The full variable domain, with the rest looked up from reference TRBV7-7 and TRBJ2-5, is GAGVSQSPRYKVTKRGQDVTLRCDPISSHATLYWYQQALGQGPEFLTYFNYEAQPDKSGLPSDRFSAERPEGSISTLTIQRTEQRDSAMYRCASSLEEQARGTQYFGPGTRLLVL.

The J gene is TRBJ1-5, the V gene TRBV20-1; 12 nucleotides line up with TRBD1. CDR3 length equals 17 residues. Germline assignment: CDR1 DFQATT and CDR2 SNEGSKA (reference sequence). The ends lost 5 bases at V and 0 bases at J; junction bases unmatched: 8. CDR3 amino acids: CSASRGTGGHSNQPQHF. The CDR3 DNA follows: TGCAGTGCTTCGAGGGGGACAGGGGGCCATAGCAATCAGCCCCAGCATTTT.

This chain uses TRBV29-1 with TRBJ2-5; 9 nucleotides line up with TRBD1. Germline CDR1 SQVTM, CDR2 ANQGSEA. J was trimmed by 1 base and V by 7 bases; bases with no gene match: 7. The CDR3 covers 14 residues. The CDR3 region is CSARRDRAQETQYF. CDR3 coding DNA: TGCAGCGCCCGCCGGGACAGGGCCCAAGAGACCCAGTACTTC.

CDR3 loop: CASGERCCSYEQYF. The CDR3 DNA reads as TGTGCCAGCGGGGAGAGGTGTTGCTCCTACGAGCAGTACTTC. The V call is TRBV7-4, the J call TRBJ2-7, with TRBD2 as a possible D gene (5 bases). Germline CDR1 SGHVT, CDR2 SQSDAQ. The CDR3 has 14 amino acids. Trimming pared 8 bases from V and 0 bases from J, leaving 14 bases between.

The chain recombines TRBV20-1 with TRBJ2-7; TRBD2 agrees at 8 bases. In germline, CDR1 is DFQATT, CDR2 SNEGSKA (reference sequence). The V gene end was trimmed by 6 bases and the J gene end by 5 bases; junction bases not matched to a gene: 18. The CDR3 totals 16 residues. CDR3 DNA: TGCAGTGCCCCCAAAAGGGTCGGAGCGGGAGTCCACGAGCAGTACTTC. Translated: CSAPKRVGAGVHEQYF.

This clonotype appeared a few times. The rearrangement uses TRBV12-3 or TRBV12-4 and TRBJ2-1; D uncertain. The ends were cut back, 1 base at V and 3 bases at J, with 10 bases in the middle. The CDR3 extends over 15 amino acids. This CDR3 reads CASSLDGSFYNEQFF. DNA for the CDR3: TGTGCCAGCAGTTTAGACGGATCCTTCTACAATGAGCAGTTCTTC.

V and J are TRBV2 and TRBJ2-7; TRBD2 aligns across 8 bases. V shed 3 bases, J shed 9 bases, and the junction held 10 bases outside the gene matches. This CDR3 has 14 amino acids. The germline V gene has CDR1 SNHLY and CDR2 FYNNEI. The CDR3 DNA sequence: TGTGCCAGCAGTGAGATCCCTAGCGGGTCACGGCAGTACTTC. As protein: CASSEIPSGSRQYF. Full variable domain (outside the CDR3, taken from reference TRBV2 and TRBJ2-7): EPEVTQTPSHQVTQMGQEVILRCVPISNHLYFYWYRQILGQKVEFLVSFYNNEISEKSEIFDDQFSVERPDGSNFTLKIRSTKLEDSAMYFCASSEIPSGSRQYFGPGTRLTVT.

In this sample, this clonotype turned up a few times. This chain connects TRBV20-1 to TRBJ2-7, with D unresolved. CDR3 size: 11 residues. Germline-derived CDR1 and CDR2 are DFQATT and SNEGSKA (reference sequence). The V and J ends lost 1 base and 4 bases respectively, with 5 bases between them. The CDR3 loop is CSARVGYEQYF. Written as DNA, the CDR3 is TGCAGTGCTAGAGTCGGATACGAGCAGTACTTC.

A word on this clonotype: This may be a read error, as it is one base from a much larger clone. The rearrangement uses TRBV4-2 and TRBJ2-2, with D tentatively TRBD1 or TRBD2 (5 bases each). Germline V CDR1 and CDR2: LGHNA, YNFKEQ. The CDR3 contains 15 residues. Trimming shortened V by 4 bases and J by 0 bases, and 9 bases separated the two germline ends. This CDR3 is CASSPRDANTGELFF. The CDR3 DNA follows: TGTGCCAGCAGCCCCCGGGACGCGAACACCGGGGAGCTGTTTTTT.

CDR3 nucleotides: TGCAGCGCCGCCGCCGGGACCGGCCAAGAGACCCAGTACTTC. Protein product: CSAAAGTGQETQYF. The genes are TRBV29-1 and TRBJ2-5; the D gene could be TRBD1 or TRBD2 (5 bases each). The CDR3 runs 14 residues. The ends were cut back, 7 bases at V and 1 base at J, with 16 bases in the middle. CDR1 is SQVTM and CDR2 is ANQGSEA in the germline V gene.

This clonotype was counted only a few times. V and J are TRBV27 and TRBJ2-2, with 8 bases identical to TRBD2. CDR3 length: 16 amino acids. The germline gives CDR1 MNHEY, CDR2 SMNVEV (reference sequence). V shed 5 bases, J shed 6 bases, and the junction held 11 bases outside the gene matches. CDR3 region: CASSAGTSQVAGELFF. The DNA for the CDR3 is TGTGCCAGCAGTGCGGGGACTAGTCAGGTGGCCGGGGAGCTGTTTTTT.

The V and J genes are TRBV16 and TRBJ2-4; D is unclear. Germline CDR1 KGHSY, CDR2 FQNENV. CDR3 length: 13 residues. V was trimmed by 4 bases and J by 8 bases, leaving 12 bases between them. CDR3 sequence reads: CASSPPAFHIQYF. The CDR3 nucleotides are TGTGCCAGCAGCCCCCCCGCCTTCCACATTCAGTACTTC.

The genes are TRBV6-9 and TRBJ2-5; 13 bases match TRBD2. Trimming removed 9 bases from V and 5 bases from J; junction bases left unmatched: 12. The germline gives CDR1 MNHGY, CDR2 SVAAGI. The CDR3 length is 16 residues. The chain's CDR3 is CARQRTSGSRKETQYF. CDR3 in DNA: TGTGCCAGGCAACGGACTAGCGGGAGTCGGAAGGAGACCCAGTACTTC.

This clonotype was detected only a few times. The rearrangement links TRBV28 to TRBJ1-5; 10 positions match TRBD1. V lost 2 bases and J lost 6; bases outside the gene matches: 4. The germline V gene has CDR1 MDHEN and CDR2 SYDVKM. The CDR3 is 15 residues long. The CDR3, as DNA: TGTGCCAGCAGTTTAATGGGACAGGGGAGTCAGCCCCAGCATTTT. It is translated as CASSLMGQGSQPQHF.

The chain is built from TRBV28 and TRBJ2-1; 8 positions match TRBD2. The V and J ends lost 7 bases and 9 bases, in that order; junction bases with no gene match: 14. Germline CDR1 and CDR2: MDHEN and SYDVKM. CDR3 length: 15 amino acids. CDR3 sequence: CASTQAGVTGVEQFF. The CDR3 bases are TGTGCCAGCACCCAAGCGGGAGTAACGGGGGTTGAGCAGTTCTTC. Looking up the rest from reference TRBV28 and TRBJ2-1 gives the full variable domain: DVKVTQSSRYLVKRTGEKVFLECVQDMDHENMFWYRQDPGLGLRLIYFSYDVKMKEKGDIPEGYSVSREKKERFSLILESASTNQTSMYLCASTQAGVTGVEQFFGPGTRLTVL.

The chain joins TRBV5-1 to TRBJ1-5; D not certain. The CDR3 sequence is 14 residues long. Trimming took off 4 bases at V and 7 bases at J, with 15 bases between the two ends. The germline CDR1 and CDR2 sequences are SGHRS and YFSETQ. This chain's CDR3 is CASSRDPLGQPQHF. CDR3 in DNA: TGCGCCAGCAGCCGAGACCCACTAGGGCAGCCCCAGCATTTT.

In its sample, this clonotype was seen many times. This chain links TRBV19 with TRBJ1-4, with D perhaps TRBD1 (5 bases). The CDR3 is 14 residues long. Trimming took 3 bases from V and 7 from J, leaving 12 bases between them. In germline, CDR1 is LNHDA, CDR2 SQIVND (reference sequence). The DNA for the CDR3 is TGTGCCAGTAGTATCCGGCAGGGTGGTGAAAAACTGTTTTTT. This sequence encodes CASSIRQGGEKLFF. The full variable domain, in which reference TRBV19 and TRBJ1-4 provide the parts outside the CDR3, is DGGITQSPKYLFRKEGQNVTLSCEQNLNHDAMYWYRQDPGQGLRLIYYSQIVNDFQKGDIAEGYSVSREKKESFPLTVTSAQKNPTAFYLCASSIRQGGEKLFFGSGTQLSVL.

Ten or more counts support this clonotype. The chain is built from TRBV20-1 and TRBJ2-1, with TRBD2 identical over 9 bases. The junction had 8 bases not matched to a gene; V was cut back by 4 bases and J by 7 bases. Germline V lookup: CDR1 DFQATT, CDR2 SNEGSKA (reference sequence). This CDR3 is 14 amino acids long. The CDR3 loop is CSATGLAGSNEQFF. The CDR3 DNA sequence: TGCAGTGCTACGGGCCTAGCGGGAAGTAATGAGCAGTTCTTC.

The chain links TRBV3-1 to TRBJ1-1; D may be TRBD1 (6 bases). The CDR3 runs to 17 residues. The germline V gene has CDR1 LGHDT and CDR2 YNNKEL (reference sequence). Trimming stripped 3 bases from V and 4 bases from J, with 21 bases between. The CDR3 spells CASSQTTGSWYGTEAFF. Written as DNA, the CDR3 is TGTGCCAGCAGCCAGACCACAGGGTCGTGGTATGGCACTGAAGCTTTCTTT. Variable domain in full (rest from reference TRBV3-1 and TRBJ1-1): DTAVSQTPKYLVTQMGNDKSIKCEQNLGHDTMYWYKQDSKKFLKIMFSYNNKELIINETVPNRFSPKSPDKAHLNLHINSLELGDSAVYFCASSQTTGSWYGTEAFFGQGTRLTVV.

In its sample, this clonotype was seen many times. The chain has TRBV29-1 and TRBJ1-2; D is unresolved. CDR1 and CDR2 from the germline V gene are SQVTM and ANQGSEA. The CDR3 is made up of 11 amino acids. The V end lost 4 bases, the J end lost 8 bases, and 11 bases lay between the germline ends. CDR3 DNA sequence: TGCAGCGTTGCCGGTTTGCGCGGCTACACCTTC. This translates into CSVAGLRGYTF.

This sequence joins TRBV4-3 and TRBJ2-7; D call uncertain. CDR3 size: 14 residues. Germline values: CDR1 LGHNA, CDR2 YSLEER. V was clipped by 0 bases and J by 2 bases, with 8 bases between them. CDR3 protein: CASSQDSATYEQYF. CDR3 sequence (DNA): TGCGCCAGCAGCCAAGATTCGGCAACCTACGAGCAGTACTTC.

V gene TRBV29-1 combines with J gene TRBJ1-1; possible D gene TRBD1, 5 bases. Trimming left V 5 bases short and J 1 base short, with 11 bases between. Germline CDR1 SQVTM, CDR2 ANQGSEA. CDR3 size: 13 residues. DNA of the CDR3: TGCAGCGTTCGGGGACGGACGAACACTGAAGCTTTCTTT. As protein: CSVRGRTNTEAFF.